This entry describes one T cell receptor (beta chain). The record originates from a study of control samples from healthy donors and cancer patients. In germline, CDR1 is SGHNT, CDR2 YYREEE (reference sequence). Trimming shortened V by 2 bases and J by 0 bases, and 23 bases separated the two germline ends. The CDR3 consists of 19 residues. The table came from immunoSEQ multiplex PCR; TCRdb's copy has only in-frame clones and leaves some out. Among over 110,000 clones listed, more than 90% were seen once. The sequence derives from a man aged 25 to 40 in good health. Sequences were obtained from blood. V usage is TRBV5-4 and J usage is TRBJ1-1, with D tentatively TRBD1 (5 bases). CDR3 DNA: TGTGCCAGCAGCTTAAAAATCCGGACACTTCGTACCCTGAACACTGAAGCTTTCTTT. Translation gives CASSLKIRTLRTLNTEAFF.